This section outlines one TCR beta chain sequence together with its context. Participants were aged about 18 to 90 years, lived in roughly 25 US areas, and enrolled virtually. The CDR3 spans 17 residues. V lost 4 bases and J 0 bases, leaving 21 bases between the germline ends. The V gene's germline CDR1 is SQVTM and CDR2 ANQGSEA. This specimen belongs to a study of blood T cell repertoires in COVID-19. Study details: Some COVID-19 samples were acute and others convalescent; all came from the United States, Italy and Spain.

Here immunoSEQ multiplex PCR was the method, and the copy in TCRdb shows in-frame clones only, minus some. Of a few hundred thousand clones listed, around 87% are singletons. The receptor comes from a man aged 30-40 years who had recovered from COVID-19. Source material: PBMCs or T cells enriched from blood (not recorded which). The V gene is TRBV29-1, the J gene TRBJ1-1, with D possibly being TRBD1 (6 bases). This CDR3 reads CSVVKTGTRVLNTEAFF. CDR3 in DNA: TGCAGCGTTGTGAAAACCGGGACAAGAGTTTTGAACACTGAAGCTTTCTTT.